This entry features one T cell receptor beta chain sequence. Its antigen is not known. Using a J-beta primer mix together with a sample-barcoded 5' primer, a second PCR was run for roughly 6 to 12 cycles. Individual samples furnished no less than 3 million CDR3-containing paired-end reads apiece. TCRdb redid the calling of the 5' RACE reads with MiXCR, one entry per CDR3 protein. This table has 2 million or so distinct CDR3 sequences, around 50% appearing once. This entry is derived from a study of blood T cells in healthy people across ages. Study findings and constraints: Greater diversity and more naive CD4+ cells were seen in long-lived donors than in aged donors.

The CDR3 length is 15 residues. V dropped 7 bases and J dropped 2; count of bases not matched to a gene: 7. Germline-derived CDR1 and CDR2 are SGHVS and FQNEAQ. Researchers collected 7.5 to 10 milliliters of peripheral blood from every single donor. Material for sequencing was blood. The rearrangement uses TRBV7-8 and TRBJ2-3; 9 nucleotides agree with TRBD2. This TCR was sampled from a woman between 40 and 55 years old in good health. The CDR3, as DNA: TGTGCCAGCACCTATAGCGGGGGTCACACAGATACGCAGTATTTT. Protein sequence: CASTYSGGHTDTQYF. The full variable domain, completed using reference TRBV7-8 and TRBJ2-3, is GAGVSQSPRYKVAKRGQDVALRCDPISGHVSLFWYQQALGQGPEFLTYFQNEAQLDKSGLPSDRFFAERPEGSVSTLKIQRTQQEDSAVYLCASTYSGGHTDTQYFGPGTRLTVL.